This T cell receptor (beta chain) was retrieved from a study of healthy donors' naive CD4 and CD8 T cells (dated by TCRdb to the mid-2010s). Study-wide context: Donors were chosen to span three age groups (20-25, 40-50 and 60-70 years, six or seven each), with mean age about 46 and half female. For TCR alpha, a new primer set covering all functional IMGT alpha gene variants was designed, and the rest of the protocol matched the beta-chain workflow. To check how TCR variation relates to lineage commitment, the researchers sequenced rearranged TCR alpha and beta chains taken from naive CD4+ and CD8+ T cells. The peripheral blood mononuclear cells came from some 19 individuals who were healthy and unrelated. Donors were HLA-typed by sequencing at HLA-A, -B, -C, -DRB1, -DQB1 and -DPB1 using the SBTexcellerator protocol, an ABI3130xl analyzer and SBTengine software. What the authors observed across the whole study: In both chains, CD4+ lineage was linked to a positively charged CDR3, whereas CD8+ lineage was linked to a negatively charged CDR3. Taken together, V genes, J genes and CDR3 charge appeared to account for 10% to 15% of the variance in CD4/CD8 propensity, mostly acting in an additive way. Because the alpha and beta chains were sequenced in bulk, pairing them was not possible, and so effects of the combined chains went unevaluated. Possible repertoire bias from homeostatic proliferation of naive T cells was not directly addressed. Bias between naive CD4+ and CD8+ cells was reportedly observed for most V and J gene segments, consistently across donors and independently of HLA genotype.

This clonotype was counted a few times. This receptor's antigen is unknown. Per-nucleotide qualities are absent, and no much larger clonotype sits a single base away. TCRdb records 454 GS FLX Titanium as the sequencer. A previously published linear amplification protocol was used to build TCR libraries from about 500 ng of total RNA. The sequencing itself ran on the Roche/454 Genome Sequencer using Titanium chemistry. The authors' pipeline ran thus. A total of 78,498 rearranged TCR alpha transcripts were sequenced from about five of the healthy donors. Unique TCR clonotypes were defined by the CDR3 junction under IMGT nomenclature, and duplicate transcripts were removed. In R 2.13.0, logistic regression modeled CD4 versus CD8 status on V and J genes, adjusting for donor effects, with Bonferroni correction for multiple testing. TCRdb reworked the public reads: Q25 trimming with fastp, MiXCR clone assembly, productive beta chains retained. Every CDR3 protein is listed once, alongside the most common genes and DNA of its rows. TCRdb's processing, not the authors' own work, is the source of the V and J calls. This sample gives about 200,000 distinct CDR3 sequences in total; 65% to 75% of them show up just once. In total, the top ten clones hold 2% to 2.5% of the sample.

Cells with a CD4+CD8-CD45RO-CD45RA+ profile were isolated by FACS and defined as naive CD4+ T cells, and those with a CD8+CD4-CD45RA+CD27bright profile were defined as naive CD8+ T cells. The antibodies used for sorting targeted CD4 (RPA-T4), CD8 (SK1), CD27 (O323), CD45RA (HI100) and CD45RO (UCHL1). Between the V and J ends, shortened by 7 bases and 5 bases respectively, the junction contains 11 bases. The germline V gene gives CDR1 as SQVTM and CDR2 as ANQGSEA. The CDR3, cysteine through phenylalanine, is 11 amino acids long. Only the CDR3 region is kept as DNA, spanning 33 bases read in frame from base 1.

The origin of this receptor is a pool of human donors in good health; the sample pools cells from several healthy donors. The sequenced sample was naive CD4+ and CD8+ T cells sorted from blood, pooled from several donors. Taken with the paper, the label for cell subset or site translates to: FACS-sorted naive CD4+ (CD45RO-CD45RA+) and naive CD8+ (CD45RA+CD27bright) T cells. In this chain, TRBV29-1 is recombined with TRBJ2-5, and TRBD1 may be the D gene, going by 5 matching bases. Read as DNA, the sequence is TGCAGCGCCCAGGGTTGGGAGACCCAGTACTTC. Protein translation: CSAQGWETQYF.